This record looks at one T cell receptor (beta chain) sequence and its context. Other DNA sequences within the sample encode an identical CDR3. Sequencing used immunoSEQ multiplex PCR; TCRdb keeps in-frame clones, though not all of them. The sample holds fewer than 300,000 clones, approximately 83% seen once. The data belong to a study of blood T cell repertoires in COVID-19. Study context: COVID-19 samples from acute and convalescent phases originated in the United States, Italy and Spain.

This CDR3 comprises 14 residues. V dropped 5 bases and J dropped 4; count of bases not matched to a gene: 2. Germline CDR1 is SGDLS and CDR2 is YYNGEE. This sequence was found in a human donor in a cohort sampled during active COVID-19. Sample: peripheral blood. The V and J genes are TRBV9 and TRBJ2-1, with 11 bases matching TRBD2. The CDR3 DNA is TGTGCCAGCAGTGGGACTAGCGGTTACAATGAGCAGTTCTTC. This codes for CASSGTSGYNEQFF.